This T cell receptor (beta chain) was found in a study of response to subunit inactivated influenza vaccine. Study findings and constraints: Few new T cells, the authors suggested, are recruited by each seasonal influenza vaccination.

This clonotype was picked up many times. The target antigen is unknown. TCRdb processed the RT-PCR reads anew with MiXCR; each CDR3 protein has one entry. The data contain hundreds of thousands of distinct CDR3 sequences, 16% of them singletons. The length of the CDR3 is 13 residues. The germline CDR1 and CDR2 sequences are DFQATT and SNEGSKA (reference sequence). This TCR derives from a man between 45 and 75 years old who received an inactivated influenza vaccine. This chain uses TRBV20-1 with TRBJ2-7; tentatively, D is TRBD1 or TRBD2 (5 bases each). This material consisted of CD4+ T cells sorted from PBMCs, taken around 2 years after vaccination. For the CDR3, the DNA is TGCAGGGCCAGGTCCGGGGCTGGGGACGAGCAGTACTTC. Protein: CRARSGAGDEQYF.